The clone carrying this T cell receptor beta chain was observed at least ten times. As yet, its antigen is unknown. The record originates from a study of T cells after yellow fever vaccination. Notes on the study in general: Detected again after the booster were most primary-vaccination clones, at 96% CD4 and roughly 88% CD8.

This CDR3 contains 14 residues. CDR1 is SGHTA and CDR2 is FQGNSA in the germline V gene. The germline V and J ends were trimmed by 5 bases and 6 bases, with 16 bases remaining between them. TCRdb independently ran MiXCR on the 5' RACE reads; one entry per CDR3 protein. The sample has approximately 240,000 distinct CDR3 sequences; 3.6% are singletons. The chain carries TRBV7-2 and TRBJ1-2; D is unclear. This sequence originates from a man younger than 30 who received the YFV17D yellow fever vaccine. This material consisted of PBMCs, taken 15 days after the yellow fever booster vaccination. The CDR3 DNA follows: TGTGCCAGCAGCCCCAAGTGGCATGGACATGGCTACACCTTC. Translating gives CASSPKWHGHGYTF.